The source of this T cell receptor (beta chain) is a study of blood T cell repertoires in COVID-19. In the authors' workflow: Amplification of reference gene primers was used by the study to estimate nucleated cell counts. TCRdb keeps only in-frame clones here, not all; method: immunoSEQ multiplex PCR. V, J and clone size are taken as reported in that table, and D and trimming were inferred from the DNA itself. The table has some 220,000 clones, roughly 85% seen once. Patients at the Seattle site were enrolled during active infection and followed longitudinally. The source is a woman in her 70s with COVID-19, enrolled during active disease. The source material was peripheral blood.

The chain's CDR3 is CASTQTSHQWSGYTF. CDR3 in DNA: TGTGCCAGCACCCAGACCTCCCACCAATGGAGTGGCTACACCTTC. This chain connects TRBV6-5 to TRBJ1-2; no firm D call. V dropped 7 bases and J dropped 7 bases, with 22 bases sitting between them. The V gene's germline CDR1 is MNHEY and CDR2 SVGAGI. CDR3 length: 15 residues.